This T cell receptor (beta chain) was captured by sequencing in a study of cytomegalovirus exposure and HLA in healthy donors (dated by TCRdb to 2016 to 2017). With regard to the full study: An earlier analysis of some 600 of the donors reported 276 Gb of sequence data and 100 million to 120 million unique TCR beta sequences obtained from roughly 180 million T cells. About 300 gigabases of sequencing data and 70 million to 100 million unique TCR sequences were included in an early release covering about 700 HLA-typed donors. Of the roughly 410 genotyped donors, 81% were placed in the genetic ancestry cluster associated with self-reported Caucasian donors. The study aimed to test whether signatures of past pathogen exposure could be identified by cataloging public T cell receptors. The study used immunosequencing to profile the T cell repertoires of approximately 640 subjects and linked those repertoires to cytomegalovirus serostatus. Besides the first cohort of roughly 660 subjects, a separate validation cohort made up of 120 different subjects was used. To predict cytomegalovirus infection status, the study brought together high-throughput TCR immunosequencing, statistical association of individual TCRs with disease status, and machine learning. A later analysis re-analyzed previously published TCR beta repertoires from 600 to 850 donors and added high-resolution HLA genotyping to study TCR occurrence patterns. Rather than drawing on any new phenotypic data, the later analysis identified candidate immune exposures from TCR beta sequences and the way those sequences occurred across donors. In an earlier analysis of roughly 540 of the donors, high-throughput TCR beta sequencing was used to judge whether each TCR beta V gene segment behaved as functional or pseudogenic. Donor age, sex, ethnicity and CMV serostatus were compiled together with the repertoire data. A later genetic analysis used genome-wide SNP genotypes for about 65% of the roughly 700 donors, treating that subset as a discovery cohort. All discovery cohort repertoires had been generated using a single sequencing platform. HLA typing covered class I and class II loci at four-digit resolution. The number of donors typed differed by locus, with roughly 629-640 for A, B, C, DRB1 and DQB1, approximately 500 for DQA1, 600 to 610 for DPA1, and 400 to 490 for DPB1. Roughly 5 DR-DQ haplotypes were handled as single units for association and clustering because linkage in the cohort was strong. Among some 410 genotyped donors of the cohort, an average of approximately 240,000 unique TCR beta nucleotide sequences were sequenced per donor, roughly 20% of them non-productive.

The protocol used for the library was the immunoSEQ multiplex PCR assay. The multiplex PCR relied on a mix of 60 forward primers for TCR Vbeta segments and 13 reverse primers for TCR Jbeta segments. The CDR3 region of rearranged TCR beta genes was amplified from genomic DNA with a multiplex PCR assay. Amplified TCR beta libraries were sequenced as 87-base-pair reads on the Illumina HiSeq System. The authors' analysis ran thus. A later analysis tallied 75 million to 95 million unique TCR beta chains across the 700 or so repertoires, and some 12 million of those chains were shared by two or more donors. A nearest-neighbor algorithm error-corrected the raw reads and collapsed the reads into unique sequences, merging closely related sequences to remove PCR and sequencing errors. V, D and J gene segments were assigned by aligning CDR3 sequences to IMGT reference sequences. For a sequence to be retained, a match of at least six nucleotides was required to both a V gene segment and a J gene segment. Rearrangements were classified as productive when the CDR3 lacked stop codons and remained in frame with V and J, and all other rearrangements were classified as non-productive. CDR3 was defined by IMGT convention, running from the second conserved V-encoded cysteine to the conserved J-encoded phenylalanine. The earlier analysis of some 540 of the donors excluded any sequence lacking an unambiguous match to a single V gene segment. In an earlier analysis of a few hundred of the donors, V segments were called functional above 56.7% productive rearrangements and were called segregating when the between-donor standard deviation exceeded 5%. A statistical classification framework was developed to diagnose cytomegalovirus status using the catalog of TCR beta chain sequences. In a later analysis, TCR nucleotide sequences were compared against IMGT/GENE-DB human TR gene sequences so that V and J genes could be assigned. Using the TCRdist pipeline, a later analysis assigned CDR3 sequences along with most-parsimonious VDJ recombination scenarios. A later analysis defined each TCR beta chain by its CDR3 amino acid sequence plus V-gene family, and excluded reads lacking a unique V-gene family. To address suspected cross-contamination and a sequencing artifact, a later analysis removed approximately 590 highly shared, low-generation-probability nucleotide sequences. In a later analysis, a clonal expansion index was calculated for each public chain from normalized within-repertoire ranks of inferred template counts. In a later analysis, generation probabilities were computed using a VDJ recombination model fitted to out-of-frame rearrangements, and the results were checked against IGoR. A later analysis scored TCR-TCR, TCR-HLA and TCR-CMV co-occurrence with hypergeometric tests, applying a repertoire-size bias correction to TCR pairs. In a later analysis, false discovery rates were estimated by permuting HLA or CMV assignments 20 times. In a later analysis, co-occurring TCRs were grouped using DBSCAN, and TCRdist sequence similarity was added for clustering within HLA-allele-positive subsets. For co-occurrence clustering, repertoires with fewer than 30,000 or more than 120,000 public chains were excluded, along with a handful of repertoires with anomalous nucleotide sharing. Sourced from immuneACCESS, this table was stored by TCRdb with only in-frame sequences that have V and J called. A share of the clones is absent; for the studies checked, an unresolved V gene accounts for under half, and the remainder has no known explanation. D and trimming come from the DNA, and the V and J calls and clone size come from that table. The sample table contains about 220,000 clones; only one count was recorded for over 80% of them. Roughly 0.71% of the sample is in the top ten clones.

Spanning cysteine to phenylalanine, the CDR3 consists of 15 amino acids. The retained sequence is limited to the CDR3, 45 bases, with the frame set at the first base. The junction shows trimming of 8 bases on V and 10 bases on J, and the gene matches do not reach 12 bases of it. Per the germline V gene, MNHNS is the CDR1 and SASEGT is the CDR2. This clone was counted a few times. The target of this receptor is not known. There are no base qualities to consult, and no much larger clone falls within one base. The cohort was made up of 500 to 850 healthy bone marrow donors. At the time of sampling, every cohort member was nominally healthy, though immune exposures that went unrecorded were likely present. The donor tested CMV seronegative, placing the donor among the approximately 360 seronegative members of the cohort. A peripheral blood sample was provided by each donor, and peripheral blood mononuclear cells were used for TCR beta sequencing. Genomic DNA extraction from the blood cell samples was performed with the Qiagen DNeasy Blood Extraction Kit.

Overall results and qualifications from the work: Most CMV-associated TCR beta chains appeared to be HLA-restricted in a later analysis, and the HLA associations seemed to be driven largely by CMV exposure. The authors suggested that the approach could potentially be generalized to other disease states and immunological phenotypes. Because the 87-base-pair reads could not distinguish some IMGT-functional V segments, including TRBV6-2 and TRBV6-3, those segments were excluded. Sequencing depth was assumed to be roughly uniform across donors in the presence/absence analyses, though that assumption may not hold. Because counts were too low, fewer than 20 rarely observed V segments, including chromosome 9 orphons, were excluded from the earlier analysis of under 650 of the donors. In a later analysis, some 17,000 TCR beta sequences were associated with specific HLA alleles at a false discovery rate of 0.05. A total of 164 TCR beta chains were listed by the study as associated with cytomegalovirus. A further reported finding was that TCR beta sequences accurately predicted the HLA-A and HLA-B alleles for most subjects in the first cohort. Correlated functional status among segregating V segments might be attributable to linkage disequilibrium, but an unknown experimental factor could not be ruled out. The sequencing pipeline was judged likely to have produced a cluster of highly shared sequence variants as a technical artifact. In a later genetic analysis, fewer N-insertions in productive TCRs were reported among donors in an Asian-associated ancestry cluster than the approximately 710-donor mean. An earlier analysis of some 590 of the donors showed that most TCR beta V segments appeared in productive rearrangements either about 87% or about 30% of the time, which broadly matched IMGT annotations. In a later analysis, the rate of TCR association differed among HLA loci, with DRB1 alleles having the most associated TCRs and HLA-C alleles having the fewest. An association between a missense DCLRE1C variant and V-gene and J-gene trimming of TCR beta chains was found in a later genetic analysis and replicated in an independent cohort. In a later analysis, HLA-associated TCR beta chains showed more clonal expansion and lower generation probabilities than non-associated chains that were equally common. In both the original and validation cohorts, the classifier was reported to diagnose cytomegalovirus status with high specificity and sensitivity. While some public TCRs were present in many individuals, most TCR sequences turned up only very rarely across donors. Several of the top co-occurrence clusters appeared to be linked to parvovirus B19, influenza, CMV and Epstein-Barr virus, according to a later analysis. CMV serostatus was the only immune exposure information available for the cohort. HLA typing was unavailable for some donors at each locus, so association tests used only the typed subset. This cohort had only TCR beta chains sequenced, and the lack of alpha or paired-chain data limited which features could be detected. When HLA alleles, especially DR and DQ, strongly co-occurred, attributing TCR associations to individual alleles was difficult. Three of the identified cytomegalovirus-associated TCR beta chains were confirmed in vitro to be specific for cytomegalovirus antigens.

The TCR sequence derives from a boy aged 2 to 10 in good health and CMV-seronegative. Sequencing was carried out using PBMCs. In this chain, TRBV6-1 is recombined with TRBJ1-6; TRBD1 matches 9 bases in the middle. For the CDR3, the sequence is CASAWGQGFRSPLHF. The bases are TGTGCCAGCGCATGGGGACAGGGTTTTAGATCACCCCTCCACTTT.